One sample yielded the 11 T cell receptor beta chains listed below, sequenced in a study of T cell responses to AZD1222 COVID-19 vaccine (dated by TCRdb to the early 2020s). Receptor libraries were prepared by the immunoSEQ multiplex PCR assay. TCRdb obtained this table from immuneACCESS and retained in-frame rearrangements with V and J assigned. These tables miss some clones; where compared with another copy, unresolved V genes account for less than half of the shortfall, and the remainder is unexplained. The sample table records 85,000 to 110,000 clones; roughly 88% of these occur just once. The biggest ten clones account for 4% to 5.5% of the sample. This specimen's time point label, per the study, means: baseline before first vaccination. The specimen comprised peripheral blood, sampled on day 0 of AZD1222 vaccination. These receptors all come from an adult in good health.

This clone was seen ten or more times. The chain is built from TRBV20-1 and TRBJ1-4, with a weak D call TRBD1 (5 bases). The CDR3 totals 11 residues. The V and J ends lost 5 bases and 8 bases respectively, with 9 bases between them. CDR1 is DFQATT, CDR2 SNEGSKA, per germline (reference sequence). The CDR3 loop is CSARGVEKLFF. The CDR3 DNA is TGCAGTGCTCGAGGGGTGGAAAAACTGTTTTTT.

This rearrangement joins TRBV4-3 to TRBJ2-7; either TRBD1 or TRBD2 may supply D (5 bases each). The CDR3 loop spans 16 amino acids. Per germline, CDR1 LGHNA and CDR2 YSLEER. V gave up 4 bases and J gave up 2 bases, with 18 bases separating them. CDR3 region: CASSPDLGTEPYEQYF. The DNA for the CDR3 is TGCGCCAGCAGCCCCGACCTCGGGACGGAGCCCTACGAGCAGTACTTC.

This clone was seen just once. The J gene is TRBJ1-6, the V gene TRBV30; 8 bases line up with TRBD1. Germline lookup yields CDR1 GTSNPN and CDR2 SVGIG (reference sequence). The CDR3 sequence is 12 residues long. Unmatched junction bases numbered 3, after V lost 4 bases and J lost 10 bases. The CDR3 nucleotides read TGTGCCTGGACAGGGGGCGGGTCACCCCTCCACTTT. It specifies CAWTGGGSPLHF.

The chain is built from TRBV6-5 and TRBJ1-3, with D possibly TRBD1 on 5 matching bases. Trimming removed 2 bases from V and 2 bases from J, with 13 bases in between. CDR3 length equals 16 residues. From germline, CDR1 is MNHEY and CDR2 SVGAGI. The CDR3 is CASSYGVRAAGNTIYF. CDR3 bases: TGTGCCAGCAGTTACGGAGTCAGGGCGGCTGGAAACACCATATATTTT.

J is TRBJ2-3 and V is TRBV10-1; 10 nucleotides align to TRBD2. Per the germline V gene, CDR1 is WNHNN and CDR2 is SYGVQD (reference sequence). The CDR3 runs to 15 residues. V shed 5 bases, J shed 5 bases, and the junction held 7 bases outside the gene matches. In DNA, the CDR3 is TGCGCCAGCAGTTCTAGCGGGGGCCAGGGAGATACGCAGTATTTT. Protein sequence: CASSSSGGQGDTQYF.

This chain uses TRBV4-2 with TRBJ2-6; D not resolved. The V end lost 0 bases, the J end lost 1 base, and 10 bases lay between the germline ends. CDR3 length: 17 residues. Germline loops: CDR1 LGHNA, CDR2 YNFKEQ. The CDR3 DNA reads TGTGCCAGCAGCCAAGATCTGTCGGATTCTGGGGCCAACGTCCTGACTTTC. Encoded protein: CASSQDLSDSGANVLTF.

For this clone: The sample carries other DNA sequences with the same CDR3. This chain joins TRBV5-1 and TRBJ2-5, with 9 positions matching TRBD2. Germline V gene sequence: CDR1 SGHRS, CDR2 YFSETQ. V lost 3 bases to trimming and J lost 5 bases; unmatched junction nucleotides: 5. The CDR3 is made up of 14 amino acids. The CDR3 loop is CASSSRGGLETQYF. CDR3 bases: TGCGCCAGCAGCTCGCGGGGGGGCCTCGAGACCCAGTACTTC. Full variable domain (rest looked up from reference TRBV5-1 and TRBJ2-5): KAGVTQTPRYLIKTRGQQVTLSCSPISGHRSVSWYQQTPGQGLQFLFEYFSETQRNKGNFPGRFSGRQFSNSRSEMNVSTLELGDSALYLCASSSRGGLETQYFGPGTRLLVL.

The chain uses TRBV5-6 and TRBJ2-3; D possibly corresponds to TRBD1 (5 bases). The germline V gene has CDR1 SGHDT and CDR2 YYEEEE. This CDR3 is 14 amino acids long. V dropped 4 bases and J dropped 2 bases, with 11 bases sitting between them. The chain's CDR3 is CASSPDSNTDTQYF. In nucleotides, the CDR3 is TGTGCCAGCAGCCCCGACAGTAACACAGATACGCAGTATTTT.

The rearrangement links TRBV7-9 to TRBJ1-5; D possibly corresponds to TRBD1 (5 bases). The CDR3 is 13 residues long. Germline V gene data show CDR1 as SEHNR and CDR2 as FQNEAQ (reference sequence). V dropped 4 bases and J dropped 7 bases, with 11 bases sitting between them. CDR3 nucleotide sequence: TGTGCCAGCAGCTACGGGACCGAACAGCCCCAGCATTTT. Protein product: CASSYGTEQPQHF.

The gene calls are TRBV12-3 or TRBV12-4 and TRBJ1-5; D is uncertain. CDR3 length: 12 residues. Trimming removed 6 bases at V and 7 bases at J, with 10 bases between. The CDR3 DNA is TGTGCCAGCAGCTTCCGCACGCAGCCCCAGCATTTT. It yields the protein CASSFRTQPQHF.

The chain is built from TRBV27 and TRBJ1-2; D not resolved. In germline, CDR1 is MNHEY, CDR2 SMNVEV (reference sequence). CDR3 length equals 15 residues. Trimming removed 8 bases at V and 6 bases at J, with 22 bases between. As DNA, the CDR3 is TGTGCCAGCGCCGAAACCGGGTGGCAGGCGAATGGCTACACCTTC. This encodes CASAETGWQANGYTF.